Listed here are 20 T cell receptor beta chains from one sample, sequenced in a study of blood T cell repertoires in COVID-19. The data were produced by immunoSEQ multiplex PCR, yet TCRdb's version contains in-frame clones alone and is incomplete. The data hold approximately 470,000 clones, with roughly 87% observed a single time. The sequencing sample was made of PBMCs or T cells enriched from blood (not recorded which). The source of these receptors is a woman between 18 and 29 years old who had recovered from COVID-19.

This clone was detected only once. The chain is built from TRBV20-1 and TRBJ1-2; possible D gene TRBD1, 5 bases. The CDR3 loop spans 11 amino acids. Germline CDR1 and CDR2: DFQATT and SNEGSKA (reference sequence). The V gene lost 6 bases and the J gene lost 8 bases, with 13 bases spanning the gap. The CDR3 region has the DNA TGCAGTGCACCGGACACATCGGGCTACACCTTC. Protein sequence: CSAPDTSGYTF.

V is TRBV7-9 and J is TRBJ2-1; maybe TRBD2 (5 bases). This CDR3 is built from 16 residues. V was trimmed by 0 bases and J by 8 bases, leaving 17 bases between them. Per germline, CDR1 SEHNR and CDR2 FQNEAQ (reference sequence). The CDR3 nucleotides are TGTGCCAGCAGCTTAGCCATCCAGATCCGGCGGGATGAGCAGTTCTTC. It is translated as CASSLAIQIRRDEQFF.

There are many counts of this clone. The CDR3 spells CASSSRTVGSLTNTGELFF. The CDR3 DNA sequence: TGTGCCAGCAGTTCGCGGACAGTGGGGAGTCTTACGAACACCGGGGAGCTGTTTTTT. V and J are TRBV6-2 or TRBV6-3 and TRBJ2-2, with D possibly TRBD1 on 6 matching bases. The germline gives CDR1 MNHEY, CDR2 SVGEGT. Deletions cut 4 bases from V and 0 bases from J, with 21 bases between. The CDR3 is made up of 19 amino acids.

The chain combines TRBV30 with TRBJ2-5; 9 bases match TRBD2. This CDR3 is built from 13 residues. CDR1 and CDR2 from the germline V gene are GTSNPN and SVGIG (reference sequence). V gave up 5 bases and J gave up 5 bases; unmatched junction bases: 6. The CDR3 loop reads CAWRRGGRETQYF. DNA for the CDR3: TGTGCCTGGCGGCGGGGGGGCCGCGAGACCCAGTACTTC.

This sequence joins TRBV19 and TRBJ2-1; 7 bases match TRBD1. Germline values: CDR1 LNHDA, CDR2 SQIVND (reference sequence). V was pared by 6 bases and J by 5 bases, with 7 bases of the junction left unmatched. The CDR3 consists of 14 residues. The CDR3 DNA is TGTGCCAGTAGCAACAGGGGAATGGACAATGAGCAGTTCTTC. Amino acids: CASSNRGMDNEQFF. Full variable domain (missing parts from reference TRBV19 and TRBJ2-1): DGGITQSPKYLFRKEGQNVTLSCEQNLNHDAMYWYRQDPGQGLRLIYYSQIVNDFQKGDIAEGYSVSREKKESFPLTVTSAQKNPTAFYLCASSNRGMDNEQFFGPGTRLTVL.

The chain has TRBV5-1 and TRBJ2-1; TRBD2 agrees at 9 bases. The CDR3 contains 17 residues. Germline CDR1 SGHRS, CDR2 YFSETQ. J gave up 0 bases and V 0 bases, and 4 bases lay outside the gene matches. CDR3 sequence (DNA): TGCGCCAGCAGCTTGGTCGGCGGGGGGGCCTCCTACAATGAGCAGTTCTTC. This encodes CASSLVGGGASYNEQFF.

The CDR3 DNA is TGTGCCAGCAGTCGTCCGGGACTAGCGAACTACGAGCAGTACTTC. Its protein product is CASSRPGLANYEQYF. This rearrangement joins TRBV6-2 or TRBV6-3 to TRBJ2-7, with 10 positions matching TRBD2. The CDR3 is 15 residues long. With 5 bases clipped from V and 3 bases from J, the junction kept 7 bases outside the gene matches. Germline V CDR1 and CDR2: MNHEY, SVGEGT.

This rearrangement joins TRBV6-5 to TRBJ1-2, with no clear D. Trimming shortened V by 6 bases and J by 14 bases, and 19 bases separated the two germline ends. Germline loops: CDR1 MNHEY, CDR2 SVGAGI. The CDR3 loop spans 12 amino acids. CDR3 sequence (DNA): TGTGCCAGCAGACCCCCGGCGAGGTCGGAGACCTTC. Translation: CASRPPARSETF.

This clone appeared once. J is TRBJ2-3 and V is TRBV2, with 14 positions matching TRBD2. The germline CDR1 and CDR2 sequences are SNHLY and FYNNEI. Germline trimming cut 5 bases from V and 5 bases from J; bases unmatched to any gene: 15. The CDR3 loop spans 19 amino acids. The CDR3 coding sequence is TGTGCCAGCAGTTATACCGGCGGGACTAGCGGGGGCCCACAAGATACGCAGTATTTT. Protein: CASSYTGGTSGGPQDTQYF.

The chain has TRBV11-2 and TRBJ2-1; TRBD2 matches 11 bases. CDR1 and CDR2 from the germline V gene are SGHAT and FQNNGV. J was trimmed by 6 bases and V by 1 base; bases with no gene match: 5. There are 16 residues in the CDR3. The CDR3 bases are TGTGCCAGCAGCTTAGCCTCCGGGACTAGCGGCAATGAGCAGTTCTTC. It translates to CASSLASGTSGNEQFF.

The chain uses TRBV24-1 and TRBJ1-6; tentative D call: TRBD1 (6 bases). Germline CDR1 KGHDR, CDR2 SFDVKD. This CDR3 spans 15 amino acids. V was shortened by 3 bases and J by 10 bases, with 15 bases between the two germline ends. The chain's CDR3 is CATSDRGEGASPLHF. CDR3 sequence (DNA): TGTGCCACCAGTGATAGGGGGGAGGGAGCCTCACCCCTCCACTTT.

The genes are TRBV2 and TRBJ2-2; D not resolved. The V end lost 6 bases, the J end lost 8 bases, and 7 bases lay between the germline ends. CDR1 is SNHLY, CDR2 FYNNEI, per germline. The CDR3 consists of 11 residues. Written as DNA, the CDR3 is TGTGCCAGCAGCGTGAGAGGGGAGCTGTTTTTT. Protein product: CASSVRGELFF.

This clone has a single count. V and J are TRBV6-5 and TRBJ2-1; D is undetermined. V lost 5 bases and J lost 5, with 13 bases in between. This CDR3 contains 14 residues. The germline V gene has CDR1 MNHEY and CDR2 SVGAGI. The CDR3 protein is CASSPPTENNEQFF. In nucleotides, the CDR3 is TGTGCCAGCAGTCCCCCCACAGAAAACAATGAGCAGTTCTTC.

The gene calls are TRBV5-1 and TRBJ1-1, with TRBD1 as a possible D gene (6 bases). The germline V gene has CDR1 SGHRS and CDR2 YFSETQ. CDR3 length: 13 residues. The V end was cut by 3 bases, the J end by 5 bases, with 11 bases between. Written as DNA, the CDR3 is TGCGCCAGCAGCTCAGGACAGAGGACTGAAGCTTTCTTT. This gives the protein CASSSGQRTEAFF. Looking up the rest from reference TRBV5-1 and TRBJ1-1 gives the full variable domain: KAGVTQTPRYLIKTRGQQVTLSCSPISGHRSVSWYQQTPGQGLQFLFEYFSETQRNKGNFPGRFSGRQFSNSRSEMNVSTLELGDSALYLCASSSGQRTEAFFGQGTRLTVV.

V and J are TRBV10-3 and TRBJ2-7; the match to TRBD2 covers 8 bases. This CDR3 is built from 13 residues. V lost 3 bases to trimming and J lost 5 bases; unmatched junction nucleotides: 3. Germline values: CDR1 ENHRY, CDR2 SYGVKD. The CDR3 DNA follows: TGTGCCATCAGTGACGGGCGGGGGGACGAGCAGTACTTC. It specifies CAISDGRGDEQYF.

The chain couples TRBV5-1 to TRBJ1-1; TRBD1 is a possible D gene (5 bases). Looked up from germline, CDR1 is SGHRS and CDR2 is YFSETQ. This CDR3 is 13 amino acids long. The V and J ends lost 6 bases and 6 bases respectively, with 15 bases between them. CDR3 sequence: CASNHPEGAEAFF. In DNA, the CDR3 is TGCGCCAGCAACCACCCCGAAGGGGCTGAAGCTTTCTTT.

CDR3: CASTPAGTGGAYDGYTF. CDR3 sequence (DNA): TGTGCCAGCACCCCAGCCGGGACAGGGGGCGCTTACGATGGCTACACCTTC. The chain is built from TRBV28 and TRBJ1-2, with TRBD1 matching 12 bases. Germline V gene data show CDR1 as MDHEN and CDR2 as SYDVKM. The CDR3 has 17 residues. With V trimmed by 7 bases and J by 6 bases, 15 bases remained unmatched.

The chain joins TRBV6-2 or TRBV6-3 to TRBJ2-7, with D hard to call. The CDR3 contains 13 residues. V was clipped by 5 bases and J by 1 base, with 9 bases between them. The germline gives CDR1 MNHEY, CDR2 SVGEGT. The CDR3 sequence is CASSNGLSYEQYF. The DNA for the CDR3 is TGTGCCAGCAGTAACGGGTTATCCTACGAGCAGTACTTC.

The gene calls are TRBV4-1 and TRBJ2-2; a weak D match, TRBD1 (5 bases). Trimming left V 4 bases short and J 6 bases short, with 9 bases between. CDR1 is MGHRA, CDR2 YSYEKL, per germline. The CDR3 loop spans 13 amino acids. The chain's CDR3 is CASSRQLAGELFF. The CDR3 DNA follows: TGCGCCAGCAGCCGACAGCTAGCCGGGGAGCTGTTTTTT.

This chain joins TRBV3-1 (or the pseudogene TRBV3-2) and TRBJ1-1; tentatively, D is TRBD1 (5 bases). Germline V lookup: CDR1 LGHDT, CDR2 YNNKEL (reference sequence). This CDR3 has 12 residues. With 0 bases removed from V and 8 bases from J, the gap between germline ends came to 7 bases. The CDR3 DNA follows: TGTGCCAGCAGCCAAGAGAGACAGGAAGCTTTCTTT. Encoded protein: CASSQERQEAFF.